These T cell receptor beta chains were read from a single sample in a study of blood T cell repertoires in COVID-19. The repertoire was sequenced with immunoSEQ multiplex PCR; TCRdb's copy has only in-frame clones and lacks some. Of fewer than 85,000 clones in the sample, 79% are singletons; the top ten hold about 25%. The sequenced sample consisted of peripheral blood. The receptors here all came from a man aged 55 to 70 with active or convalescent COVID-19. Both conserved end residues are part of each CDR3.

v_gene,CDR3aa
TRBV6-5,CASQTQAANVLTF
TRBV6-1,CASSERRGRQPQHF
TRBV7-8,CASSPIRGLGNEQFF
TRBV4-1,CASSQAVTAGGGGNQPQHF
TRBV7-9,CASSSRLAGGRSYNEQFF
TRBV3-1/TRBV3-2,CASSPQLAGELQETQYF
TRBV4-3,CASSQVASSYNEQFF
TRBV7-3,CASSLKRGSSYNEQFF
TRBV28,CASSLTGVNTEAFF
TRBV4-2,CASSQGGLFQPQHF
TRBV4-1,CASSQGTITGQGAEKLFF
TRBV6-1,CASSVASGDQPQHF
TRBV28,CASSLYKNTEAFF
TRBV5-5,CASSTSNYGYTF
TRBV27,CASSFGNTGELFF
TRBV6-1,CASSEAWASGSSYEQYF
TRBV2,CASSRQRGGSYNEQFF
TRBV29-1,CSVLKGALETQYF
TRBV28,CASSLLGRGVIGTDTQYF
TRBV28,CASSPRSYYNEQFF
TRBV30,CAWSRGASEQYF
TRBV11-2,CASSLDRRGRNEKLFF
TRBV2,CASSVDRTYEQYF
TRBV12-3/TRBV12-4,CASSSPGIDEQYF
TRBV3-1/TRBV3-2,CASSHLQVANYGYTF
TRBV7-8,CASSLQGRYGYTF
TRBV4-2,CASSQGTSGQETQYF
TRBV10-2,CASSESRQGFNGYTF
TRBV5-1,CASSLYLGGGARETQYF
TRBV10-3,CAISRTGTSGDYEQYF
TRBV3-1/TRBV3-2,CASSQEGGDNQPQHF
TRBV10-3,CAISESIGTGNQPQHF
TRBV10-3,CAISGGRGFYNEQFF
TRBV19,CASSISGLGNQPQHF
TRBV7-2,CASSWGLAGETQYF
TRBV11-2,CASIPGPNTGELFF
TRBV5-1,CASRTGANTEAFF
TRBV19,CASSIRGAQPQHF
TRBV30,CAWSVAYEQYF
TRBV7-8,CASSFAPLQGNGYTF
TRBV5-1,CASSLEGVQETQYF
TRBV7-7,CASSLTGFETQYF
TRBV5-1,CASILGPGGDTQYF
TRBV13,CASSGQTGLEAFF
TRBV7-3,CASSLNSGLSGAFF
TRBV9,CASSVRQSDTQYF
TRBV20-1,CSASPTGLGTGELFF
TRBV19,CASSIGQGFSGNTIYF
TRBV19,CASSETQGPEAFF
TRBV7-3,CASSPYGDYNEQFF
TRBV2,CASSETRVYGYTF
TRBV9,CASSPRGGGNTGELFF
TRBV10-3,CAISDFASGGAADTQYF